Shown below are 28 T cell receptor beta chains from a single sample sequenced in a study of human thymus T cells (dated by TCRdb to about 2020). The library was made by the immunoSEQ multiplex PCR assay. Drawn from immuneACCESS, this table holds only the in-frame rearrangements with V and J called that TCRdb kept. Clones are partly lost; checked studies trace under half to an unresolved V gene and leave the rest unexplained. Here the sample has 45,000 to 50,000 clones; more than 85% occur a single time. The ten most abundant clones make up approximately 0.18% of the sample. Material: blood. These receptor sequences come from a girl less than two years old with a congenital heart defect but otherwise immunologically healthy.

The rearrangement uses TRBV11-3 and TRBJ1-2; D gene unclear. There are 12 residues in the CDR3. Trimming removed 1 base from V and 4 bases from J, with 4 bases in between. Germline assignment: CDR1 SGHNT and CDR2 YENEEA. In nucleotides, the CDR3 is TGTGCCAGCAGCTTAGGGGGCTATGGCTACACCTTC. Amino acids: CASSLGGYGYTF.

The chain is built from TRBV7-2 and TRBJ2-1, with TRBD2 matching 11 bases. This CDR3 has 19 amino acids. With V trimmed by 3 bases and J by 0 bases, 10 bases remained unmatched. CDR1 and CDR2 from the germline V gene are SGHTA and FQGNSA. The CDR3 is CASSFPRLAGRSSYNEQFF. DNA for the CDR3: TGTGCCAGCAGCTTCCCAAGACTAGCGGGACGGAGCTCCTACAATGAGCAGTTCTTC.

The chain is built from TRBV30 and TRBJ1-6; D is unclear. Germline CDR1 GTSNPN, CDR2 SVGIG (reference sequence). This CDR3 comprises 13 residues. Trimming pared 1 base from V and 4 bases from J, leaving 5 bases between. The CDR3 sequence is CAWSGIYNSPLHF. The CDR3 DNA reads TGTGCCTGGAGTGGTATTTATAATTCACCCCTCCACTTT.

The chain combines TRBV10-3 with TRBJ1-2; TRBD1 aligns across 9 bases. With V trimmed by 9 bases and J by 2 bases, 10 bases remained unmatched. The CDR3 is 15 residues long. From germline, CDR1 is ENHRY and CDR2 SYGVKD. The CDR3 protein is CAITGTGNINYGYTF. The DNA for the CDR3 is TGTGCCATAACCGGGACAGGGAATATAAACTATGGCTACACCTTC.

The chain joins TRBV12-2 to TRBJ2-2. TRBV12-2 is tagged as a pseudogene. The CDR3 has 14 residues. This chain's CDR3 is CASRFSRSTGELFF. The CDR3 bases are TGTGCAAGTCGCTTTAGTAGGTCCACCGGGGAGCTGTTTTTT.

In regard to this clone: At one boundary the junction diverges from the germline segment, which might be a read error. The sample contains more than one DNA sequence encoding this CDR3. The chain links TRBV27 to TRBJ2-7; 10 nucleotides line up with TRBD1. From germline, CDR1 is MNHEY and CDR2 SMNVEV (reference sequence). CDR3 size: 16 residues. In DNA, the CDR3 is TGTGCTAGCAGGCCACCGGGACAGGGGAACCCCTACGAGCAGTACTTC. Protein: CASRPPGQGNPYEQYF.

This chain links TRBV20-1 with TRBJ1-2; 7 bases line up with TRBD1. This CDR3 has 11 amino acids. Germline V gives CDR1 DFQATT, CDR2 SNEGSKA (reference sequence). The V gene end was trimmed by 8 bases and the J gene end by 4 bases; junction bases not matched to a gene: 4. The DNA for the CDR3 is TGCAGTATACAGGGGACCTATGGCTACACCTTC. As protein: CSIQGTYGYTF.

This rearrangement joins TRBV6-1 to TRBJ1-3; D uncertain. CDR1 and CDR2 from the germline V gene are MNHNS and SASEGT. This CDR3 is 15 amino acids long. V was cut by 2 bases and J by 0 bases, with 8 bases left in between. CDR3 bases: TGTGCCAGCAGTGAAACGGGGTACTCTGGAAACACCATATATTTT. Translating gives CASSETGYSGNTIYF.

The genes are TRBV27 and TRBJ2-1; D not resolved. The V end was cut by 7 bases, the J end by 0 bases, with 13 bases between. Germline loops: CDR1 MNHEY, CDR2 SMNVEV (reference sequence). This CDR3 comprises 15 residues. CDR3 protein: CASKAGLSSYNEQFF. The CDR3 DNA is TGTGCCAGCAAAGCCGGCCTGAGCTCCTACAATGAGCAGTTCTTC.

The chain has TRBV29-1 and TRBJ1-2; unclear D gene. V lost 6 bases and J 8 bases, leaving 19 bases between the germline ends. CDR1 and CDR2 from the germline V gene are SQVTM and ANQGSEA. The CDR3 loop spans 13 amino acids. The DNA of the CDR3 is TGCAGCGTGATCGGCGGCCCCGGCTTGGGCTACACCTTC. This codes for CSVIGGPGLGYTF.

The chain employs TRBV7-2 and TRBJ2-3; D call uncertain. This CDR3 comprises 15 residues. V lost 1 base, J lost 0 bases, and 8 bases lay in between. CDR1 SGHTA and CDR2 FQGNSA come from the germline V gene. The CDR3 loop is CASSLVSTSTDTQYF. CDR3 bases: TGTGCCAGCAGCTTAGTTTCAACTAGCACAGATACGCAGTATTTT.

The chain carries TRBV4-2 and TRBJ1-4, with TRBD1 as a possible D gene (5 bases). V was clipped by 3 bases and J by 4 bases, with 9 bases between them. Looked up from germline, CDR1 is LGHNA and CDR2 is YNFKEQ. The CDR3 has 14 amino acids. As DNA, the CDR3 is TGTGCCAGCAGCCAGCACCAGGGTAATGAAAAACTGTTTTTT. It yields the protein CASSQHQGNEKLFF.

The count of this clone is one. The chain employs TRBV5-1 and TRBJ2-5; the D gene is possibly TRBD2 (5 bases). The end of the DNA fits TRBJ2-7 better, so the J call may be wrong. Germline lookup yields CDR1 SGHRS and CDR2 YFSETQ. The CDR3 totals 13 residues. This chain's CDR3 is CASSLAADYEQYF. The CDR3, as DNA: TGCGCCAGCAGCTTGGCAGCGGACTACGAGCAGTACTTC.

The CDR3 loop reads CAWRGPNTEAFF. The CDR3 DNA reads TGTGCCTGGAGAGGTCCGAACACTGAAGCTTTCTTT. The V and J genes are TRBV30 and TRBJ1-1; no reliable D call. This CDR3 is 12 amino acids long. Germline V CDR1 and CDR2: GTSNPN, SVGIG (reference sequence). Trimming took 3 bases from V and 1 from J, leaving 6 bases between them.

The V gene is TRBV10-1, the J gene TRBJ2-3, with no clear D. V dropped 4 bases and J dropped 2 bases, with 10 bases sitting between them. The CDR3 runs to 14 residues. The germline gives CDR1 WNHNN, CDR2 SYGVQD (reference sequence). Written as DNA, the CDR3 is TGCGCCAGCAGTGCAGACGGATCCACAGATACGCAGTATTTT. It is translated as CASSADGSTDTQYF.

The chain combines TRBV18 with TRBJ2-2; TRBD2 agrees at 13 bases. The J segment lost 3 bases and the V segment lost 3 bases, leaving 7 bases of the junction unmatched. CDR1 is KGHSH and CDR2 is LQKENI in the germline V gene. The CDR3 has 18 amino acids. Here the CDR3 DNA reads TGTGCCAGCTCACCTTTCCCACTAGCGGGAGGGTACACCGGGGAGCTGTTTTTT. It yields the protein CASSPFPLAGGYTGELFF. The whole variable domain, remainder taken from reference TRBV18 and TRBJ2-2, is NAGVMQNPRHLVRRRGQEARLRCSPMKGHSHVYWYRQLPEEGLKFMVYLQKENIIDESGMPKERFSAEFPKEGPSILRIQQVVRGDSAAYFCASSPFPLAGGYTGELFFGEGSRLTVL.

The chain links TRBV27 to TRBJ1-1; 9 bases are a match to TRBD1. V gave up 5 bases and J gave up 6 bases; unmatched junction bases: 10. CDR1 is MNHEY, CDR2 SMNVEV, per germline (reference sequence). The CDR3 has 15 amino acids. In nucleotides, the CDR3 is TGTGCCAGCAGTCCGGGACAGGGAATATTGCCTGAAGCTTTCTTT. As protein: CASSPGQGILPEAFF.

As to this clone: The junction shows a germline mismatch at one end, possibly a read error. CDR3 loop: CASSLWAGGSYNEQFF. In DNA form, the CDR3 reads TGTGCTAGCAGCTTATGGGCGGGAGGATCCTACAATGAGCAGTTCTTC. The rearrangement links TRBV7-7 to TRBJ2-1; the match to TRBD2 covers 8 bases. Germline CDR1 SSHAT, CDR2 FNYEAQ (reference sequence). The CDR3 sequence is 16 residues long.

V and J are TRBV6-1 and TRBJ2-1; D not certain. The CDR3 length is 13 residues. Germline V gene data show CDR1 as MNHNS and CDR2 as SASEGT. Trimming removed 10 bases from V and 6 bases from J, with 16 bases in between. In nucleotides, the CDR3 is TGTGCCACCCGTGGTAAACTTCCCAATGAGCAGTTCTTC. Translated: CATRGKLPNEQFF.

The chain joins TRBV7-9 to TRBJ1-3; D ambiguous. V lost 4 bases and J 2 bases, leaving 9 bases between the germline ends. This CDR3 is built from 14 residues. In germline, CDR1 is SEHNR, CDR2 FQNEAQ (reference sequence). In DNA, the CDR3 is TGTGCCAGCAGCTCATGGGGTCCTGGAAACACCATATATTTT. Translating gives CASSSWGPGNTIYF.

The V call is TRBV30, the J call TRBJ2-2; the match to TRBD1 covers 7 bases. This CDR3 comprises 14 residues. J was trimmed by 5 bases and V by 1 base; bases with no gene match: 4. Germline CDR1 GTSNPN, CDR2 SVGIG (reference sequence). CDR3 in amino acids: CAWSDRGRTGELFF. Written as DNA, the CDR3 is TGTGCCTGGAGTGACAGGGGAAGGACCGGGGAGCTGTTTTTT. Full variable domain (rest looked up from reference TRBV30 and TRBJ2-2): SQTIHQWPATLVQPVGSPLSLECTVEGTSNPNLYWYRQAAGRGLQLLFYSVGIGQISSEVPQNLSASRPQDRQFILSSKKLLLSDSGFYLCAWSDRGRTGELFFGEGSRLTVL.

The chain couples TRBV9 to TRBJ1-3; 8 bases are a match to TRBD1. Germline-derived CDR1 and CDR2 are SGDLS and YYNGEE. The CDR3 extends over 15 amino acids. Trimming removed 2 bases from V and 0 bases from J; junction bases left unmatched: 1. The CDR3 DNA follows: TGTGCCAGCAGCGTTGGACAGGGCTCTGGAAACACCATATATTTT. Protein: CASSVGQGSGNTIYF.

This clone was counted once. The gene calls are TRBV15 and TRBJ2-7, with TRBD2 identical over 10 bases. The CDR3 spans 18 residues. In germline, CDR1 is LNHNV, CDR2 YYDKDF (reference sequence). V shed 1 base, J shed 0 bases, and the junction held 9 bases outside the gene matches. The CDR3 sequence: CATSRGLAGDLISYEQYF. CDR3 in DNA: TGTGCCACCAGCAGAGGGCTAGCGGGAGACCTTATCTCCTACGAGCAGTACTTC.

The CDR3 loop is CASSFNDRGNSPLHF. Here the CDR3 DNA reads TGTGCCAGCAGTTTCAACGACAGGGGTAATTCACCCCTCCACTTT. The genes are TRBV27 and TRBJ1-6, with 8 bases lining up with TRBD1. The CDR3 runs 15 residues. In germline, CDR1 is MNHEY, CDR2 SMNVEV (reference sequence). V lost 3 bases and J lost 6; bases outside the gene matches: 4.

The chain employs TRBV30 and TRBJ2-2; D not resolved. The CDR3 runs 12 residues. V was pared by 3 bases and J by 6 bases, with 8 bases between. The V gene's germline CDR1 is GTSNPN and CDR2 SVGIG (reference sequence). CDR3 sequence: CAWSETPGELFF. The CDR3 DNA is TGTGCCTGGAGCGAAACCCCCGGGGAGCTGTTTTTT.

The chain combines TRBV27 with TRBJ2-1; 11 nucleotides match TRBD2. This CDR3 is built from 15 residues. The trim removed 6 bases at V and 7 bases at J, leaving 8 bases unmatched. Germline V lookup: CDR1 MNHEY, CDR2 SMNVEV (reference sequence). The CDR3 sequence: CASRSLAGAYNEQFF. In DNA form, the CDR3 reads TGTGCCAGCAGGTCACTAGCGGGAGCGTATAATGAGCAGTTCTTC.

This sequence joins TRBV6-1 and TRBJ2-7; D is ambiguous. Germline values: CDR1 MNHNS, CDR2 SASEGT. Trimming took off 4 bases at V and 3 bases at J, with 10 bases between the two ends. The CDR3 totals 13 residues. The CDR3 sequence is CASSVHTDYEQYF. The CDR3 DNA follows: TGTGCCAGCAGTGTTCACACAGACTACGAGCAGTACTTC.

The chain joins TRBV5-8 to TRBJ2-7; D perhaps matches TRBD1 (6 bases). Germline loops: CDR1 SGHTS, CDR2 YDEGEE. Trimming took 2 bases from V and 1 from J, leaving 19 bases between them. This CDR3 region has 17 residues. The CDR3 region is CASSFREFRGISYEQYF. The CDR3 nucleotides are TGTGCCAGCAGCTTTCGGGAATTCAGGGGAATATCCTACGAGCAGTACTTC.